The 10 T cell receptor beta chains in this list originate from one sample, sequenced in a study of shared clonotypes between healthy human individuals. The table came from immunoSEQ multiplex PCR; TCRdb's copy has only in-frame clones and leaves some out. The data contain about 2.5 million clones, roughly 92% of them seen just once; the ten biggest clones take up about 0.41%. The sample comprised naive CD4+ T cells from PBMCs. Subset indicated: CD45RA+ positively selected. The source of these receptors is a man aged 18 to 35 in good health. Some clones in this sample may be carry-over from other donors' samples.

The chain is built from TRBV28 and TRBJ1-2; no reliable D call. Between the trimmed V and J ends, which lost 2 bases and 2 bases, there was a span of 9 bases. The germline CDR1 and CDR2 sequences are MDHEN and SYDVKM. The CDR3 contains 14 residues. CDR3 residues: CASSLLPVNYGYTF. DNA for the CDR3: TGTGCCAGCAGTTTACTGCCGGTAAACTATGGCTACACCTTC.

This clone was recorded only once. Other DNA sequences of this sample code for an identical CDR3. The chain links TRBV28 to TRBJ2-6; TRBD1 aligns across 7 bases. The CDR3 consists of 15 residues. Germline CDR1 and CDR2: MDHEN and SYDVKM. Losses at the gene ends were 6 bases for V and 0 bases for J; bases not matched to a gene: 2. CDR3 sequence reads: CASRGQSSGANVLTF. The CDR3 nucleotides read TGTGCCAGCAGGGGACAGAGCTCTGGGGCCAACGTCCTGACTTTC.

The V gene is TRBV7-2, the J gene TRBJ1-1; a possible D gene is TRBD1 (6 bases). The V end lost 4 bases, the J end lost 1 base, and 16 bases lay between the germline ends. The CDR3 is 16 residues long. Germline V lookup: CDR1 SGHTA, CDR2 FQGNSA. As DNA, the CDR3 is TGTGCCAGCAGCTCACCCGCCTTGACAGGGAACACTGAAGCTTTCTTT. Its protein product is CASSSPALTGNTEAFF.

This chain connects TRBV9 to TRBJ2-7, with a tentative D call TRBD2 (5 bases). The CDR3 spans 12 residues. Germline CDR1 reads SGDLS; CDR2 reads YYNGEE. Trimming cost V 4 bases and J 4 bases, with 9 bases left between them. CDR3 DNA: TGTGCCAGCAGCTCCCCGGGGTACGAGCAGTACTTC. It encodes CASSSPGYEQYF.

The V call is TRBV7-2, the J call TRBJ2-2; 8 bases fit TRBD1. This CDR3 region has 15 residues. With V trimmed by 2 bases and J by 6 bases, 5 bases remained unmatched. Germline V gene data show CDR1 as SGHTA and CDR2 as FQGNSA. The CDR3 nucleotides are TGTGCCAGCAGCTTACAGGGGGCGCCGGCCGGGGAGCTGTTTTTT. Its protein is CASSLQGAPAGELFF. Together with reference TRBV7-2 and TRBJ2-2, the CDR3 gives the full variable domain: GAGVSQSPSNKVTEKGKDVELRCDPISGHTALYWYRQSLGQGLEFLIYFQGNSAPDKSGLPSDRFSAERTGGSVSTLTIQRTQQEDSAVYLCASSLQGAPAGELFFGEGSRLTVL.

J is TRBJ2-2 and V is TRBV4-2, with TRBD2 matching over 10 bases. The CDR3 is 17 residues long. Germline assignment: CDR1 LGHNA and CDR2 YNFKEQ. V was pared by 2 bases and J by 1 base, with 4 bases of the junction left unmatched. DNA for the CDR3: TGTGCCAGCAGCCAACCTAGCGGGAGCCTGAACACCGGGGAGCTGTTTTTT. Translation gives CASSQPSGSLNTGELFF.

The rearrangement links TRBV10-3 to TRBJ2-1, with D possibly being TRBD2 (6 bases). Germline CDR1 reads ENHRY; CDR2 reads SYGVKD. The V and J ends lost 4 bases and 10 bases respectively, with 14 bases between them. The CDR3 contains 13 residues. CDR3 DNA sequence: TGTGCCATCAGTGGGGTAGCGGCAGTGGAGCAGTTCTTC. Its translation is CAISGVAAVEQFF.

The chain recombines TRBV6-5 with TRBJ2-7, with a possible D match to TRBD2 (6 bases). The germline V gene has CDR1 MNHEY and CDR2 SVGAGI. The CDR3 runs 15 residues. V lost 5 bases and J 2 bases, leaving 16 bases between the germline ends. CDR3 sequence reads: CASSPLVSGAYEQYF. The DNA for the CDR3 is TGTGCCAGCAGTCCTCTTGTTAGCGGAGCCTACGAGCAGTACTTC.

V and J are TRBV25-1 and TRBJ2-7; 9 nucleotides align to TRBD1. Trimming took 1 base from V and 6 from J; bases not matched to a gene: 7. This CDR3 has 15 residues. CDR1 and CDR2 from the germline V gene are MGHDK and SYGVNS. CDR3 nucleotides: TGTGCCAGCAGTGAATTAAGGACAGGGGCGGCCGAGCAGTACTTC. Its protein product is CASSELRTGAAEQYF.

The rearrangement links TRBV30 to TRBJ2-1, with 7 positions matching TRBD1. Germline V gives CDR1 GTSNPN, CDR2 SVGIG (reference sequence). Unmatched junction bases numbered 3, after V lost 4 bases and J lost 6 bases. This CDR3 has 12 residues. CDR3 protein: CAWMTGPNEQFF. For the CDR3, the DNA is TGTGCCTGGATGACAGGGCCCAATGAGCAGTTCTTC. Drawing the rest from reference TRBV30 and TRBJ2-1, the complete variable domain is SQTIHQWPATLVQPVGSPLSLECTVEGTSNPNLYWYRQAAGRGLQLLFYSVGIGQISSEVPQNLSASRPQDRQFILSSKKLLLSDSGFYLCAWMTGPNEQFFGPGTRLTVL.